This T cell receptor (beta chain) originates from a study of T cells in Graves' hyperthyroidism and ophthalmopathy. About the research overall: The blood sample was taken at first diagnosis, before treatment began. Study-level findings and limits: Ophthalmopathy was told apart from stable hyperthyroidism by a 13 V-J model. Ophthalmopathy was model-predicted a median roughly six months pre-onset.

It was RNA transcripts that yielded the amplified TCR beta CDR3 regions. The primer set for the first-round RT-PCR of the TCR CDR3 was HTBI. Using its own MiXCR run on the multiplex PCR reads, TCRdb lists one record per CDR3 protein. Of hundreds of thousands of distinct CDR3 sequences in the sample, approximately 15% are singletons; the top ten hold roughly 3%. This clonotype occurred many times. Its antigen is unknown. Diagnostic decisions used clinical symptoms, serum thyroxine and TRAb, thyroid ultrasound and orbital computed tomography. Germline assignment: CDR1 SGHNT and CDR2 YENEEA. V was trimmed by 2 bases and J by 3 bases, leaving 8 bases between them. This CDR3 has 13 amino acids.

Material: blood. The clonotype comes from a woman between 35 and 50 years old with Graves' ophthalmopathy. The V gene is TRBV11-3, the J gene TRBJ2-7, with D unclear. The CDR3 sequence is CASSLMEGYEQYF. In DNA, the CDR3 is TGTGCCAGCAGCTTAATGGAAGGCTACGAGCAGTACTTC.